This T cell receptor beta chain stems from a study of CD8+CD57+ T cells in acquired aplastic anemia. According to the study, genomic DNA was the template for TCR beta VDJ and CDR3 profiling. TCRdb itself ran the reads through MiXCR, one entry per CDR3 protein. The repertoire holds hundreds of thousands of distinct CDR3 sequences, with roughly 45% as singletons. There are many counts of this clonotype. It was patients with CD8+CD57+ cell expansion by flow cytometry who were chosen for sequencing. Germline CDR1 and CDR2: DFQATT and SNEGSKA (reference sequence). The length of the CDR3 is 14 residues. V lost 5 bases, J lost 6 bases, and 6 bases stayed unmatched.

The receptor's source is a human donor with aplastic anemia. V usage is TRBV20-1 and J usage is TRBJ2-1; 11 bases fit TRBD2. Specimen: sorted CD4+, CD8+, or CD8+CD57+ T cells (not recorded which) from PBMCs. CDR3 amino acids: CSAPLAGEFNEQFF. The CDR3 nucleotides are TGCAGTGCTCCACTAGCGGGGGAATTCAATGAGCAGTTCTTC.